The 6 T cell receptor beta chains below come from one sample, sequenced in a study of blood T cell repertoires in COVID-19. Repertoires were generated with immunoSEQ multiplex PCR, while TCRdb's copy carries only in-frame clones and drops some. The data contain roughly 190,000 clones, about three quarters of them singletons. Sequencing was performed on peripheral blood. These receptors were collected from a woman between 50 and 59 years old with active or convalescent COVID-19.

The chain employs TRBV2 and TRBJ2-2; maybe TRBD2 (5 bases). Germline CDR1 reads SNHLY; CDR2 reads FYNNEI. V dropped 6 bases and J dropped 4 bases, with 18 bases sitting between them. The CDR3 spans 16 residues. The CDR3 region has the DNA TGTGCCAGCAGCGGCCGACTGAGGAGCGGCACCGGGGAGCTGTTTTTT. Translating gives CASSGRLRSGTGELFF.

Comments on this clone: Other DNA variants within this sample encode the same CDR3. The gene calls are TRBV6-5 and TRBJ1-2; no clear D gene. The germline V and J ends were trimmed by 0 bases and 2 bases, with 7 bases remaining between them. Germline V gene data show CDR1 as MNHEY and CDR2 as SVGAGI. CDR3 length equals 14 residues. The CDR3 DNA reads TGTGCCAGCAGTTACTCTACGGGGAACTATGGCTACACCTTC. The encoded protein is CASSYSTGNYGYTF.

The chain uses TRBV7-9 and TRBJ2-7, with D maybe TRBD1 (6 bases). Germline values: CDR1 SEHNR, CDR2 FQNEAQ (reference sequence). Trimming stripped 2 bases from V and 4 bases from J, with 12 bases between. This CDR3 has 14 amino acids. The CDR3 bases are TGTGCCAGCAGCTTAACAGGGATGGGATACGAGCAGTACTTC. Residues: CASSLTGMGYEQYF.

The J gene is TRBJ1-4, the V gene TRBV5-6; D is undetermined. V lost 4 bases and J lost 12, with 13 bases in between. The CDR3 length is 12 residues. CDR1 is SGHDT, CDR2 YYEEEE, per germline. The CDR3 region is CASSLGGAELFF. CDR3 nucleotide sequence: TGTGCCAGCAGCCTAGGAGGAGCGGAACTGTTTTTT.

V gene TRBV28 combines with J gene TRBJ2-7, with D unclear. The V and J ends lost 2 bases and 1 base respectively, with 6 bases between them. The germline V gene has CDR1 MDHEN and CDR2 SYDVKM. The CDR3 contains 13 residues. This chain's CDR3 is CASSLQISYEQYF. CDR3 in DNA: TGTGCCAGCAGTTTACAGATTTCCTACGAGCAGTACTTC.

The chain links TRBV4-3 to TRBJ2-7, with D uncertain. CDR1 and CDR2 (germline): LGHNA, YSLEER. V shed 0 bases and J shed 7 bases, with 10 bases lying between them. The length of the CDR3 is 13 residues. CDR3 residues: CASSQDIAREQYF. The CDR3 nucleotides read TGCGCCAGCAGCCAAGATATAGCAAGGGAGCAGTACTTC.